These 25 T cell receptor beta chains originate from one sample sequenced in a study of Ad26.COV2.S vaccination and SARS-CoV-2 variants. Here immunoSEQ multiplex PCR was the method, and the copy in TCRdb shows in-frame clones only, minus some. The data show hundreds of thousands of clones, 70% to 90% seen once. Noted treatment: roughly 19 received Ad26.COV2.S at low or high dose, single or two shots; about 5 received placebo; per-sample allocation not given. Day 63 after the first injection of vaccine or placebo was the sampling time. This sample comprised peripheral blood, obtained in a trial of Ad26.COV2.S vaccine versus placebo. These receptors came from a person aged 18-60 years who received the Ad26.COV2.S COVID-19 vaccine or a placebo.

The chain links TRBV29-1 to TRBJ2-7, with 9 bases fitting TRBD1. CDR3 length equals 15 residues. V lost 6 bases to trimming and J lost 1 base; unmatched junction nucleotides: 10. The germline V gene has CDR1 SQVTM and CDR2 ANQGSEA. Here the CDR3 reads CSVQKAGTGSYEQYF. CDR3 coding DNA: TGCAGCGTCCAAAAGGCGGGGACAGGGTCCTACGAGCAGTACTTC.

The chain is built from TRBV6-5 and TRBJ2-7; TRBD1 agrees at 11 bases. The CDR3 length is 13 residues. CDR1 MNHEY and CDR2 SVGAGI come from the germline V gene. The junction had 4 bases not matched to a gene; V was cut back by 10 bases and J by 2 bases. CDR3 DNA: TGTGCCACCGGGGGACAGGGGGCCTACGAGCAGTACTTC. Translating gives CATGGQGAYEQYF.

The V and J genes are TRBV27 and TRBJ2-7; TRBD1 agrees at 9 bases. Germline V gene lookup returns CDR1 MNHEY and CDR2 SMNVEV (reference sequence). The J segment lost 3 bases and the V segment lost 4 bases, leaving 7 bases of the junction unmatched. The CDR3 extends over 15 amino acids. CDR3 loop: CASSSVTGGYYEQYF. In DNA form, the CDR3 reads TGTGCCAGCAGTTCAGTGACAGGGGGTTACTACGAGCAGTACTTC.

The V call is TRBV2, the J call TRBJ1-6; 8 positions match TRBD1. V lost 3 bases to trimming and J lost 7 bases; unmatched junction nucleotides: 5. This CDR3 spans 15 amino acids. Germline CDR1 and CDR2: SNHLY and FYNNEI. Here the CDR3 DNA reads TGTGCCAGCAGTGAGACAGGGGCAAGGAATTCACCCCTCCACTTT. Translating gives CASSETGARNSPLHF.

This clone was found once. This sequence joins TRBV19 and TRBJ2-7; either TRBD1 or TRBD2 may fit D (5 bases each). This CDR3 comprises 15 residues. With 3 bases removed from V and 4 bases from J, the gap between germline ends came to 16 bases. Germline lookup yields CDR1 LNHDA and CDR2 SQIVND (reference sequence). The CDR3 sequence: CASSISRGGPYEQYF. CDR3 nucleotides: TGTGCCAGTAGTATCTCGAGGGGTGGGCCATACGAGCAGTACTTC.

This clone was seen a few times. V gene TRBV4-2 combines with J gene TRBJ2-7; either TRBD1 or TRBD2 may supply D (5 bases each). The CDR3 runs 16 residues. V was clipped by 0 bases and J by 4 bases, with 16 bases between them. Per germline, CDR1 LGHNA and CDR2 YNFKEQ. The chain's CDR3 is CASSQDGSGTFYEQYF. The CDR3, as DNA: TGTGCCAGCAGCCAAGATGGCTCCGGGACCTTTTACGAGCAGTACTTC.

The V gene is TRBV5-1, the J gene TRBJ2-5, with D hard to call. CDR1 SGHRS and CDR2 YFSETQ come from the germline V gene. The CDR3 has 17 residues. Between the trimmed V and J ends, which lost 0 bases and 1 base, there was a span of 16 bases. The CDR3 reads CASSLAVGFAVQETQYF. Here the CDR3 DNA reads TGCGCCAGCAGCTTGGCAGTGGGGTTTGCGGTCCAAGAGACCCAGTACTTC. Using reference TRBV5-1 and TRBJ2-5 for the parts outside the CDR3, the full variable domain is KAGVTQTPRYLIKTRGQQVTLSCSPISGHRSVSWYQQTPGQGLQFLFEYFSETQRNKGNFPGRFSGRQFSNSRSEMNVSTLELGDSALYLCASSLAVGFAVQETQYFGPGTRLLVL.

The chain combines TRBV18 with TRBJ1-6, with D possibly TRBD1 on 6 matching bases. The CDR3 runs 17 residues. The germline V and J ends were trimmed by 1 base and 11 bases, with 21 bases remaining between them. Germline CDR1 and CDR2: KGHSH and LQKENI. DNA of the CDR3: TGTGCCAGCTCACCACAAGAATTGGGGCAGGGGAGAGCACCCCTCCACTTT. This gives the protein CASSPQELGQGRAPLHF. Full variable domain (rest looked up from reference TRBV18 and TRBJ1-6): NAGVMQNPRHLVRRRGQEARLRCSPMKGHSHVYWYRQLPEEGLKFMVYLQKENIIDESGMPKERFSAEFPKEGPSILRIQQVVRGDSAAYFCASSPQELGQGRAPLHFGNGTRLTVT.

This clone was seen just once. The V and J genes are TRBV27 and TRBJ2-7; 11 positions match TRBD2. The CDR3 covers 15 residues. With V trimmed by 5 bases and J by 3 bases, 6 bases remained unmatched. The germline gives CDR1 MNHEY, CDR2 SMNVEV (reference sequence). The CDR3 region is CASSTLAGEFYEQYF. In nucleotides, the CDR3 is TGTGCCAGCAGTACACTAGCGGGAGAGTTCTACGAGCAGTACTTC.

V and J are TRBV6-5 and TRBJ1-6; possible D gene TRBD1, 6 bases. Trimming cost V 0 bases and J 8 bases, with 11 bases left between them. The CDR3 contains 15 residues. Germline V lookup: CDR1 MNHEY, CDR2 SVGAGI. The CDR3 DNA follows: TGTGCCAGCAGTTACTCGATGCAGGGGTATTCACCCCTCCACTTT. As protein: CASSYSMQGYSPLHF.

The V call is TRBV9, the J call TRBJ1-2; D is perhaps TRBD1 (5 bases). The germline V and J ends were trimmed by 2 bases and 2 bases, with 10 bases remaining between them. Germline CDR1 SGDLS, CDR2 YYNGEE. This CDR3 has 14 residues. The CDR3 DNA reads TGTGCCAGCAGCGTTGAATGGGGGAACTATGGCTACACCTTC. It encodes CASSVEWGNYGYTF.

The V gene is TRBV2, the J gene TRBJ1-5; D is unresolved. The CDR3 length is 13 residues. V lost 6 bases, J lost 7 bases, and 13 bases lay in between. The germline V gene has CDR1 SNHLY and CDR2 FYNNEI. The CDR3 nucleotides read TGTGCCAGCAGCGGACGAGGGAGGCAGCCCCAGCATTTT. Protein product: CASSGRGRQPQHF.

The table lists this clone with a count of one. This sequence joins TRBV6-2 or TRBV6-3 and TRBJ2-3, with TRBD1 matching 7 bases. Germline V lookup: CDR1 MNHEY, CDR2 SVGEGT. This CDR3 is 15 amino acids long. V lost 2 bases to trimming and J lost 1 base; unmatched junction nucleotides: 3. CDR3 in amino acids: CASSYDTGGTDTQYF. DNA of the CDR3: TGTGCCAGCAGTTACGATACAGGGGGCACAGATACGCAGTATTTT.

This clone appeared a single time. The rearrangement uses TRBV5-1 and TRBJ1-6; D is ambiguous. The CDR3 runs 15 residues. V lost 0 bases and J lost 5, with 9 bases in between. The germline gives CDR1 SGHRS, CDR2 YFSETQ. The CDR3 DNA reads as TGCGCCAGCAGCTTGGTGGCCGGGGATAATTCACCCCTCCACTTT. This codes for CASSLVAGDNSPLHF.

CDR3 DNA sequence: TGCGCCAGCAGCCAACTGCGGGGACAGGGAAGTGGCTACACCTTC. The encoded protein is CASSQLRGQGSGYTF. The chain joins TRBV4-3 to TRBJ1-2, with 9 nucleotides matching TRBD1. The ends lost 2 bases at V and 7 bases at J; junction bases unmatched: 8. The CDR3 extends over 15 amino acids. Germline V gene lookup returns CDR1 LGHNA and CDR2 YSLEER.

The chain carries TRBV6-5 and TRBJ2-7; 7 bases are a match to TRBD2. Per the germline V gene, CDR1 is MNHEY and CDR2 is SVGAGI. The trim removed 2 bases at V and 0 bases at J, leaving 4 bases unmatched. The CDR3 has 15 amino acids. The CDR3 region has the DNA TGTGCCAGCAGTTACCTCAGCGGGGCCTCCTACGAGCAGTACTTC. This gives the protein CASSYLSGASYEQYF.

Points on this clone: In the same sample, other DNA sequences code for this CDR3. The chain uses TRBV7-6 and TRBJ2-2, with 8 bases aligning to TRBD1. There are 16 residues in the CDR3. Germline trimming cut 5 bases from V and 0 bases from J; bases unmatched to any gene: 5. Germline assignment: CDR1 SGHVS and CDR2 FNYEAQ. The CDR3 DNA reads TGTGCCAGCAGCCCTCGACAGGGGTCGAACACCGGGGAGCTGTTTTTT. Translation gives CASSPRQGSNTGELFF.

V gene TRBV27 combines with J gene TRBJ1-1; D perhaps matches TRBD1 (6 bases). CDR1 is MNHEY and CDR2 is SMNVEV in the germline V gene (reference sequence). V lost 6 bases, J lost 5 bases, and 16 bases lay in between. This CDR3 contains 14 residues. The CDR3, as DNA: TGTGCCAGCAGCTCCGGGACAAGATATACTGAAGCTTTCTTT. It yields the protein CASSSGTRYTEAFF.

The rearrangement links TRBV18 to TRBJ2-5; 10 bases fit TRBD1. The germline CDR1 and CDR2 sequences are KGHSH and LQKENI. The CDR3 consists of 14 residues. The junction had 5 bases not matched to a gene; V was cut back by 5 bases and J by 5 bases. The CDR3 coding sequence is TGTGCCAGCTCAGGACAGGGGGTCAGGGAGACCCAGTACTTC. Protein sequence: CASSGQGVRETQYF.

There are a few counts of this clone. This rearrangement joins TRBV10-2 to TRBJ2-7; D remains unclear. From germline, CDR1 is WSHSY and CDR2 SAAADI. The germline V and J ends were trimmed by 0 bases and 1 base, with 7 bases remaining between them. There are 14 residues in the CDR3. The CDR3 is CASSESVASYEQYF. The CDR3 nucleotides are TGCGCCAGCAGTGAGTCGGTGGCTTCCTACGAGCAGTACTTC.

The J gene is TRBJ2-6, the V gene TRBV5-6; TRBD2 matches at 8 bases. The germline CDR1 and CDR2 sequences are SGHDT and YYEEEE. CDR3 length: 18 amino acids. Trimming at V came to 4 bases and at J to 0 bases, leaving 9 bases not matched to a gene. CDR3: CASSRRKRESSGANVLTF. CDR3 coding DNA: TGTGCCAGCAGCCGCCGCAAGCGGGAGAGCTCTGGGGCCAACGTCCTGACTTTC.

In its sample, this clone was seen a few times. The rearrangement links TRBV5-1 to TRBJ1-3; unclear D gene. Trimming shortened V by 4 bases and J by 3 bases, and 11 bases separated the two germline ends. There are 14 residues in the CDR3. CDR1 is SGHRS and CDR2 is YFSETQ in the germline V gene. DNA for the CDR3: TGCGCCAGCAGCCTTGGATCAGATGGAAACACCATATATTTT. Amino acid sequence: CASSLGSDGNTIYF.

This clone appeared a single time. V and J are TRBV4-2 and TRBJ2-6; D is unclear. Germline V gene sequence: CDR1 LGHNA, CDR2 YNFKEQ. V gave up 0 bases and J gave up 0 bases, with 12 bases separating them. This CDR3 has 18 residues. This chain's CDR3 is CASSQDPVSLSGANVLTF. For the CDR3, the DNA is TGTGCCAGCAGCCAAGATCCAGTTTCCCTCTCTGGGGCCAACGTCCTGACTTTC.

This chain connects TRBV5-1 to TRBJ2-2; tentatively, D is TRBD2 (5 bases). Germline CDR1 reads SGHRS; CDR2 reads YFSETQ. The CDR3 length is 14 residues. V dropped 4 bases and J dropped 6 bases, with 13 bases sitting between them. CDR3 nucleotides: TGCGCCAGCAGCCCAACTAGAGCCGCCGGGGAGCTGTTTTTT. Translation: CASSPTRAAGELFF. The full variable domain, completed using reference TRBV5-1 and TRBJ2-2, is KAGVTQTPRYLIKTRGQQVTLSCSPISGHRSVSWYQQTPGQGLQFLFEYFSETQRNKGNFPGRFSGRQFSNSRSEMNVSTLELGDSALYLCASSPTRAAGELFFGEGSRLTVL.

The chain links TRBV30 to TRBJ2-5; 7 bases match TRBD1. V gave up 8 bases and J gave up 4 bases; unmatched junction bases: 10. In germline, CDR1 is GTSNPN, CDR2 SVGIG (reference sequence). This CDR3 is 13 amino acids long. CDR3 sequence: CAANPGGGETQYF. In DNA, the CDR3 is TGTGCCGCCAACCCAGGGGGTGGAGAGACCCAGTACTTC.